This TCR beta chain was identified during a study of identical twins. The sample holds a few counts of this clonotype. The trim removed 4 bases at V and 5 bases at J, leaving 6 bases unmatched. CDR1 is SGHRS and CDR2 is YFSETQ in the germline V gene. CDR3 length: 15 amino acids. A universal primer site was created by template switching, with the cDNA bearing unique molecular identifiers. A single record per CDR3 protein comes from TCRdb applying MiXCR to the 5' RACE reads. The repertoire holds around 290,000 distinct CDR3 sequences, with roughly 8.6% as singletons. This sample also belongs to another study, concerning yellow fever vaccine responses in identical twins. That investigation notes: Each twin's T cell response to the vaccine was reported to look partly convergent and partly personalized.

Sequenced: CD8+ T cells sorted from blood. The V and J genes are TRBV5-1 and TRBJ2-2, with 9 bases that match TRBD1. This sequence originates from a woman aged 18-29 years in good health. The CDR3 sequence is CASSIGQGRTGELFF. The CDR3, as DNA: TGCGCCAGCAGCATAGGACAGGGGAGAACCGGGGAGCTGTTTTTT.